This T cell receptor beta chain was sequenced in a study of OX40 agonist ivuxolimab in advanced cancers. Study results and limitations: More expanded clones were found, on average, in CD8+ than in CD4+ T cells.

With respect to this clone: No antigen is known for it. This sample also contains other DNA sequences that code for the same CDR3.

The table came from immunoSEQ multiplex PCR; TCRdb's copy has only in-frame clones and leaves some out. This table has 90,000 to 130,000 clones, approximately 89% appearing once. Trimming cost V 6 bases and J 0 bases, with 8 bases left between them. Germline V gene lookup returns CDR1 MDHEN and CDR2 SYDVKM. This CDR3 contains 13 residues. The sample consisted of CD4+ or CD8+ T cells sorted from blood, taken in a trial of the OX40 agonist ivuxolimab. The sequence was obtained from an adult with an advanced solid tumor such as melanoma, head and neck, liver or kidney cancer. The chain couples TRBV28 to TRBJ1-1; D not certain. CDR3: CASSTTMNTEAFF. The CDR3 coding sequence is TGTGCCAGCAGCACAACAATGAACACTGAAGCTTTCTTT.